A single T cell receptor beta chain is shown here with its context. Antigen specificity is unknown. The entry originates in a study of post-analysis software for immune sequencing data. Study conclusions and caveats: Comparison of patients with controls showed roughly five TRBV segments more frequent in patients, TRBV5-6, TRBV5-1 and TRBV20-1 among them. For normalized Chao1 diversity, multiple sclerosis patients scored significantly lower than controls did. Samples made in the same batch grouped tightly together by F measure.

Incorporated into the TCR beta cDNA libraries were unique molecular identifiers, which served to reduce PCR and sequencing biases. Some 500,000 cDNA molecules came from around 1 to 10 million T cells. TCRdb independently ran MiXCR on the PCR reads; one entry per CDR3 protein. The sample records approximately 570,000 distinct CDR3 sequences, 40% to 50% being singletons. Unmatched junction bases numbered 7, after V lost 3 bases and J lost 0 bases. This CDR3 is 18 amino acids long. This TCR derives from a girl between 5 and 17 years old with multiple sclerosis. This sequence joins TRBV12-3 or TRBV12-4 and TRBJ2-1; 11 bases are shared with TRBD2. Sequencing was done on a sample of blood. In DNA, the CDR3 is TGTGCCAGCAGTTTCGGACTAGCGGGTCCTAGCTCCTACAATGAGCAGTTCTTC. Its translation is CASSFGLAGPSSYNEQFF.